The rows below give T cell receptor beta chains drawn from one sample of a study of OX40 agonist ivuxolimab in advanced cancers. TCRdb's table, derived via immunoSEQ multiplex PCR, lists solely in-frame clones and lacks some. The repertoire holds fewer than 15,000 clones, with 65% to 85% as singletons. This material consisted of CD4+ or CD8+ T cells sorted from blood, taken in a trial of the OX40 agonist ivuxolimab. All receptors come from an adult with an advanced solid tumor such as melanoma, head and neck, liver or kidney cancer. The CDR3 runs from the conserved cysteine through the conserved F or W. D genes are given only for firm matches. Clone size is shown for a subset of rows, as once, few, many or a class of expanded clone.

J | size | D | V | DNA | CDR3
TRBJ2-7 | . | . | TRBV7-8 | TGTGCCAGCAGCCAGAGACAGAGATACTACGAGCAGTACTTC | CASSQRQRYYEQYF
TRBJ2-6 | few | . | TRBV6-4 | TGTGCCAGCAGTGACACCTCCCTAGGAGGATCTGGGGCCAACGTCCTGACTTTC | CASSDTSLGGSGANVLTF
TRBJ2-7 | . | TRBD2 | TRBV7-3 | TGTGCCAGCAGCTTAACCGGGAGGTCTGACGAGCAGTACTTC | CASSLTGRSDEQYF
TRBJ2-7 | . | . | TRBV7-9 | TGTGCCAGCAGTGGCGGCGGGGAGTCCTACGAGCAGTACTTC | CASSGGGESYEQYF
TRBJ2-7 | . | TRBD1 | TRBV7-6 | TGTGCCAGCAGCTTCGAGCCGGGACAGGGAGGCGAGCAGTACTTC | CASSFEPGQGGEQYF
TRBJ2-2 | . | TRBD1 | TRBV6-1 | TGTGCCAGCAGTGAAGTACAGGGGGCTGACGCCGGGGAGCTGTTTTTT | CASSEVQGADAGELFF
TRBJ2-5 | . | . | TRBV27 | TGTGCCAGCAGTTTTAGGGCTTCGGCGGAGACCCAGTACTTC | CASSFRASAETQYF
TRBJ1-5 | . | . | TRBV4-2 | TGTGCCAGCAGCCAAGAATGGGGGCGGTGGCCCCAGCATTTT | CASSQEWGRWPQHF
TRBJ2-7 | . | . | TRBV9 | TGTGCCAGCAGCGTAGCAGGAGAGGCGGACGAGCAGTACTTC | CASSVAGEADEQYF
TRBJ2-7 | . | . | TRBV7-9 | TGTGCCAGCGAGGCGGGATACGAGCAGTACTTC | CASEAGYEQYF
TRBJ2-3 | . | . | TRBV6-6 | TGTGCCAGCAGTTACGGTTTTGGGGGCCCCACAGATACGCAGTATTTT | CASSYGFGGPTDTQYF
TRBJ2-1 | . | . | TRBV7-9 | TGTGCCAGCGAAGTAGCGGAATACAATGAGCAGTTCTTC | CASEVAEYNEQFF
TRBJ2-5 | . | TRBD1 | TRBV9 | TGTGCCAGCAGCGGGGACAGGGGGCGAGAGACCCAGTACTTC | CASSGDRGRETQYF
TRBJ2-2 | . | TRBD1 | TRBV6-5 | TGTGCCAGCAGGTTCCGGGACAGGGTCGGGGAGCTGTTTTTT | CASRFRDRVGELFF
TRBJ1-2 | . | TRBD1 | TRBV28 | TGTGCCAGCAGGGACAGGGCCGGAGGCTACACCTTC | CASRDRAGGYTF
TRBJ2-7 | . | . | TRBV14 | TGTGCCAGCAGCCAAGAAGGGCAGGAAGGAGCATACGAGCAGTACTTC | CASSQEGQEGAYEQYF
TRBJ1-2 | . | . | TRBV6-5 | TGTGCCAGCAGTTACTCCGGCGTCTACACCTTC | CASSYSGVYTF
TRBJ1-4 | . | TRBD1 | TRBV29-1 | TGCAGCGCCGAGGACAGGGAAAATGAAAAACTGTTTTTT | CSAEDRENEKLFF
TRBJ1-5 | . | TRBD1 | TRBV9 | TGTGCCAGCAGCGTCGGGACAGGGGGCAATCAGCCCCAGCATTTT | CASSVGTGGNQPQHF
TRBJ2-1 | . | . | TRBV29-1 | TGCAGCGTTGAAGCCGACTGGACGAACAATGAGCAGTTCTTC | CSVEADWTNNEQFF
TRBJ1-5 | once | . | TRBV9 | TGTGCCAGCAGCGTAGCAGGGTCCCAGCCCCAGCATTTT | CASSVAGSQPQHF
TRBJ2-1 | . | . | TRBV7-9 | TGTGCCAGCAGCCCTACCTCGGGGACTCGACCCTACAATGAGCAGTTCTTC | CASSPTSGTRPYNEQFF
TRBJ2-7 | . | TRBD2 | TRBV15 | TGTGCCACCAGCACCAGCGGGACGTCCTACGAGCAGTACTTC | CATSTSGTSYEQYF
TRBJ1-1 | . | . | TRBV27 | TGTGCCAGCAGTTTAGGGGGGGGAGGTACTGAAGCTTTCTTT | CASSLGGGGTEAFF
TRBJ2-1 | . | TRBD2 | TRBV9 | TGTGCCAGCAGCGTTCCTAGCGGGAGGGCCCACAATGAGCAGTTCTTC | CASSVPSGRAHNEQFF
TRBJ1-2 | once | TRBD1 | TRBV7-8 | TGTGCCAGCAGCTTAGGGACCGGGACAGGGTTAGCTAACTATGGCTACACCTTC | CASSLGTGTGLANYGYTF
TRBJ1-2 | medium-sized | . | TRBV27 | TGTGCCAGCAGTTTTCGGCCTACCATCGATGTCTACACCTTC | CASSFRPTIDVYTF
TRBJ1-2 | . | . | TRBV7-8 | TGTGCCAGCAGCTTAGGGGAGGGATACTATGGCTACACCTTC | CASSLGEGYYGYTF
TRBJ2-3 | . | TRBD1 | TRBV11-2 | TGTGCCAGCAGCTCTCCGGGACAGGGAATTAGCACAGATACGCAGTATTTT | CASSSPGQGISTDTQYF
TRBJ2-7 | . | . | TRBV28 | TGTGCCAGCACCAGGTCGAGCTACGAGCAGTACTTC | CASTRSSYEQYF
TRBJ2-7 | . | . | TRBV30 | TGTGCCTGGAGTGGGGAGTCCTACGAGCAGTACTTC | CAWSGESYEQYF
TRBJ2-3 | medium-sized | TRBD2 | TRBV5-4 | TGTGCCAGCAGCCCTGATACTAGCGGGAGGGCCCCGCCAGATACGCAGTATTTT | CASSPDTSGRAPPDTQYF
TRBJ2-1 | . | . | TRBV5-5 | TGTGCCAGCAGCTTGGCAGGGGCCACCTACAATGAGCAGTTCTTC | CASSLAGATYNEQFF
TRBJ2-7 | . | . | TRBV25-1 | TGTGCCAGCAGTGCAGGGTTAACCTACGAGCAGTACTTC | CASSAGLTYEQYF
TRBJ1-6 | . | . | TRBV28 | TGTGCCAGCAGTTTAGGCAGAGACCCTTTCTCACCCCTCCACTTT | CASSLGRDPFSPLHF
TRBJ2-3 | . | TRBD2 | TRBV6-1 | TGTGCCAGCAGTGAAGCAGCGGGGGCCCCAGATACGCAGTATTTT | CASSEAAGAPDTQYF
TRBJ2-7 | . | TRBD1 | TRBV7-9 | TGTGCCAGCGAAGAGGGGACAGTATCCTACGAGCAGTACTTC | CASEEGTVSYEQYF
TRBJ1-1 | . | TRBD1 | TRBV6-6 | TGTGCCAGCAGCGGGACAGGGGGCCCCAACACTGAAGCTTTCTTT | CASSGTGGPNTEAFF
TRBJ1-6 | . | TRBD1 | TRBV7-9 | TGTGCCAGCAGCTTACGGCAGGGGGCGAAGAATTCACCCCTCCACTTT | CASSLRQGAKNSPLHF
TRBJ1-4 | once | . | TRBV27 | TGTGCCAGCAGTTCCCCACGGACAGAAGGAATTGAAAAACTGTTTTTT | CASSSPRTEGIEKLFF
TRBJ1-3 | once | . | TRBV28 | TGTGCCAGCTCACCCATGTGGCCCTCTGGAAACACCATATATTTT | CASSPMWPSGNTIYF
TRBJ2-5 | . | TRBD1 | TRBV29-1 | TGCAGCGTCTACGACAGGGAAGGGGTTAATTGGCAAGAGACCCAGTACTTC | CSVYDREGVNWQETQYF
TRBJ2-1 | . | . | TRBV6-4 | TGTGCCAGCAGTGACTCGACTAGCAATGAGCAGTTCTTC | CASSDSTSNEQFF
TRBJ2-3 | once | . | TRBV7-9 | TGTGCCAGCAGCTTAGGGTCACTCGGGTATCTCACAAATACGCAGTATTTT | CASSLGSLGYLTNTQYF
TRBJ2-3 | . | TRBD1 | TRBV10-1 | TGCGCCAGCAGTTCACAGGGGTGGACAGATACGCAGTATTTT | CASSSQGWTDTQYF
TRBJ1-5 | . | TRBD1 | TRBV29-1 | TGCAGCGTTGCCGGATCGGGGACAGGGGGCAATCAGCCCCAGCATTTT | CSVAGSGTGGNQPQHF
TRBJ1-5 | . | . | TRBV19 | TGTGCCAGTAGTATCGGGGAGCATAGCAATCAGCCCCAGCATTTT | CASSIGEHSNQPQHF
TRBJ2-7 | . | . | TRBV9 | TGTGCCAGCAGCTCCGACAGAAAGCAGTACTTC | CASSSDRKQYF
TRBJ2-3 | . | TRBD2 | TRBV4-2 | TGTGCCAGCAGCCCTGATACTAGCGGGAGGGCCCCGCCAGATACGCAGTATTTT | CASSPDTSGRAPPDTQYF
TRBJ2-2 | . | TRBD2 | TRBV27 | TGTGCCAGCAGGATCCTGACTAGCGGGGGGGCCTCCGGGGAGCTGTTTTTT | CASRILTSGGASGELFF
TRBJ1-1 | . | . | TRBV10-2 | TGCGCCAGCATTGGTGAGACGACTCCGGCAAACACTGAAGCTTTCTTT | CASIGETTPANTEAFF
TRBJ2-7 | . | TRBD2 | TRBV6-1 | TGTGCCAGCAGTGAAGGCGGGAGGGTGGAGCAGTACTTC | CASSEGGRVEQYF
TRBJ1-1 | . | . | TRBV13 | TGTGCCAGCAGCTTAGGAAGGGGGAATCGTGGCACTGAAGCTTTCTTT | CASSLGRGNRGTEAFF
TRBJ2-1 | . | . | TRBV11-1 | TGTGCCAGCAGCGTTTCTTCCCTGGGGGACAATGAGCAGTTCTTC | CASSVSSLGDNEQFF
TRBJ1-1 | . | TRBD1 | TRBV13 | TGTGCCAGCACCCCAGAGGGGGCGAGGGGCTCGGCTGAAGCTTTCTTT | CASTPEGARGSAEAFF